The 26 T cell receptor beta chains presented below share a single source sample, sequenced in a study of shared T cell receptors in the human thymus. The protocol was immunoSEQ multiplex PCR, while the TCRdb copy is restricted to in-frame clones and leaves out a portion. The sample yields hundreds of thousands of clones, roughly 90% seen once. In addition, the sample was reused for a study of human thymus T cells.

The specimen was thymocytes. The receptor set was obtained from a boy less than two years old with a congenital heart defect.

The rearrangement joins TRBV5-8 to TRBJ1-5, with 7 bases that match TRBD1. CDR3 length: 14 residues. The junction had 6 bases not matched to a gene; V was cut back by 4 bases and J by 5 bases. Looked up from germline, CDR1 is SGHTS and CDR2 is YDEGEE. CDR3 sequence reads: CASSPTGFHQPQHF. CDR3 nucleotide sequence: TGTGCCAGCAGCCCGACAGGGTTCCATCAGCCCCAGCATTTT.

The chain combines TRBV28 with TRBJ2-2, with 9 bases fitting TRBD2. V dropped 7 bases and J dropped 1; count of bases not matched to a gene: 25. The CDR3 contains 22 residues. CDR1 is MDHEN, CDR2 SYDVKM, per germline. The CDR3 loop is CASTYYGVGTASSGVNTGELFF. The CDR3 DNA reads TGTGCCAGCACCTACTACGGGGTGGGGACAGCGTCTAGCGGGGTGAACACCGGGGAGCTGTTTTTT.

The chain has TRBV7-2 and TRBJ2-5, with no clear D. Germline V gene data show CDR1 as SGHTA and CDR2 as FQGNSA. Trimming pared 5 bases from V and 9 bases from J, leaving 10 bases between. The CDR3 runs 11 residues. Here the CDR3 DNA reads TGTGCCAGCAGCCCCCCCCAGGCCCAGTACTTC. It encodes CASSPPQAQYF.

The chain carries TRBV5-1 and TRBJ2-5; weak D call: TRBD1 (6 bases). Germline V gives CDR1 SGHRS, CDR2 YFSETQ. CDR3 size: 15 residues. The ends were cut back, 2 bases at V and 2 bases at J, with 13 bases in the middle. Here the CDR3 reads CASSFGKRGQETQYF. The CDR3 nucleotides are TGCGCCAGCAGCTTTGGCAAGAGGGGGCAAGAGACCCAGTACTTC.

The V call is TRBV7-9, the J call TRBJ1-1, with 7 bases fitting TRBD1. There are 17 residues in the CDR3. Germline assignment: CDR1 SEHNR and CDR2 FQNEAQ (reference sequence). The junction had 12 bases not matched to a gene; V was cut back by 3 bases and J by 2 bases. The CDR3 region has the DNA TGTGCCAGCAGCTTTACCCAGACTGACAGGGAAAACACTGAAGCTTTCTTT. This codes for CASSFTQTDRENTEAFF.

The V and J genes are TRBV27 and TRBJ2-2; TRBD2 matches 7 bases. Trimming removed 3 bases from V and 2 bases from J; junction bases left unmatched: 6. The CDR3 runs to 16 residues. Germline CDR1 and CDR2: MNHEY and SMNVEV (reference sequence). The CDR3 DNA is TGTGCCAGCAGTTTTTGGGCGGGAGACAACACCGGGGAGCTGTTTTTT. Translation: CASSFWAGDNTGELFF.

V and J are TRBV7-9 and TRBJ1-4; 10 bases are shared with TRBD1. Germline CDR1 and CDR2: SEHNR and FQNEAQ (reference sequence). The V segment lost 1 base and the J segment 5 bases; nucleotides outside the gene matches: 1. This CDR3 has 15 residues. DNA for the CDR3: TGTGCCAGCAGCTTAGGGGACAGGGGAAATGAAAAACTGTTTTTT. Its protein product is CASSLGDRGNEKLFF.

CDR3 DNA: TGTGCCAGCAGCTTTTCGACAGGCCCCCAGCATTTT. It specifies CASSFSTGPQHF. The chain combines TRBV7-9 with TRBJ1-5, with D possibly matching TRBD1 (6 bases). The ends were cut back, 3 bases at V and 10 bases at J, with 10 bases in the middle. Germline values: CDR1 SEHNR, CDR2 FQNEAQ (reference sequence). This CDR3 spans 12 amino acids.

The V gene is TRBV4-3, the J gene TRBJ2-7, with TRBD2 matching over 9 bases. This CDR3 is built from 18 residues. Germline CDR1 is LGHNA and CDR2 is YSLEER. V was pared by 0 bases and J by 3 bases, with 12 bases of the junction left unmatched. The DNA of the CDR3 is TGCGCCAGCAGCCAAGAGGGTAGGCTAGCGGGGTTCAACTACGAGCAGTACTTC. Protein sequence: CASSQEGRLAGFNYEQYF.

CDR3 sequence reads: CASSYGRGPYEQYF. In nucleotides, the CDR3 is TGTGCCAGCAGTTACGGCAGGGGGCCCTACGAGCAGTACTTC. The rearrangement uses TRBV6-5 and TRBJ2-7; 8 bases line up with TRBD1. Germline V gives CDR1 MNHEY, CDR2 SVGAGI. This CDR3 contains 14 residues. Trimming removed 2 bases from V and 2 bases from J; junction bases left unmatched: 2.

This chain uses TRBV6-5 with TRBJ2-2, with D unresolved. The germline V and J ends were trimmed by 4 bases and 3 bases, with 9 bases remaining between them. This CDR3 has 14 residues. Germline V gene sequence: CDR1 MNHEY, CDR2 SVGAGI. DNA for the CDR3: TGTGCCAGCAGTTCAGACGGGTACACCGGGGAGCTGTTTTTT. Translation: CASSSDGYTGELFF.

The J gene is TRBJ1-1, the V gene TRBV7-2, with TRBD1 identical over 8 bases. The germline V gene encodes CDR1 SGHTA and CDR2 FQGNSA. The CDR3 is 14 residues long. V lost 4 bases to trimming and J lost 5 bases; unmatched junction nucleotides: 6. The CDR3 sequence: CASSWTGRWTEAFF. The CDR3 nucleotides are TGTGCCAGCAGCTGGACAGGGCGGTGGACTGAAGCTTTCTTT.

The V call is TRBV5-6, the J call TRBJ2-1; the D is unclear. The CDR3 consists of 15 residues. Trimming stripped 2 bases from V and 1 base from J, with 10 bases between. Germline lookup yields CDR1 SGHDT and CDR2 YYEEEE. The CDR3 sequence is CASSFLLPSYNEQFF. CDR3 DNA sequence: TGTGCCAGCAGCTTCCTACTTCCTTCCTACAATGAGCAGTTCTTC.

This chain uses TRBV19 with TRBJ2-7; 8 bases map to TRBD1. The length of the CDR3 is 12 residues. Germline loops: CDR1 LNHDA, CDR2 SQIVND (reference sequence). V lost 5 bases and J lost 7; bases outside the gene matches: 4. CDR3 residues: CASSPRTGEQYF. For the CDR3, the DNA is TGTGCCAGTAGTCCAAGGACAGGGGAGCAGTACTTC.

This chain connects TRBV21-1 to TRBJ2-1; the D call of TRBD2 is as the table states it, not checked on the DNA. TRBV21-1 is a listed pseudogene. The CDR3 sequence is 18 residues long. CDR3 residues: CASSKAASGRASYNEQFF. The CDR3 nucleotides read TGTGCCAGCAGCAAAGCCGCGAGCGGGAGGGCCTCCTACAATGAGCAGTTCTTC.

In its sample, this clone was seen a few times. The gene calls are TRBV4-2 and TRBJ2-3; D call uncertain. CDR1 is LGHNA, CDR2 YNFKEQ, per germline. Trimming removed 2 bases from V and 0 bases from J, with 15 bases in between. CDR3 length equals 17 residues. CDR3 nucleotides: TGTGCCAGCAGCCAACGCCTTCCAGGAACTAGCACAGATACGCAGTATTTT. This sequence encodes CASSQRLPGTSTDTQYF.

The V gene is TRBV4-2, the J gene TRBJ2-3, with 12 positions matching TRBD2. J was trimmed by 4 bases and V by 4 bases; bases with no gene match: 3. Germline assignment: CDR1 LGHNA and CDR2 YNFKEQ. The CDR3 consists of 15 residues. CDR3 DNA sequence: TGTGCCAGCAGCCGAGGGACTAGCGGGCCAGATACGCAGTATTTT. Translated: CASSRGTSGPDTQYF.

The chain combines TRBV5-4 with TRBJ2-7; 8 positions match TRBD2. The germline V gene encodes CDR1 SGHNT and CDR2 YYREEE (reference sequence). Trimming at V came to 1 base and at J to 6 bases, leaving 6 bases not matched to a gene. The CDR3 runs to 14 residues. CDR3 residues: CASSLWGGRSEQYF. CDR3 nucleotide sequence: TGTGCCAGCAGCTTGTGGGGCGGGAGGTCCGAGCAGTACTTC.

The chain has TRBV27 and TRBJ2-1; weak D call: TRBD1 (6 bases). Germline V lookup: CDR1 MNHEY, CDR2 SMNVEV (reference sequence). The CDR3 runs to 12 residues. Trimming took 7 bases from V and 7 from J, leaving 11 bases between them. In DNA, the CDR3 is TGTGCCAGCAAGGGGGAGTGTAATGAGCAGTTCTTC. Translation: CASKGECNEQFF.

The chain employs TRBV27 and TRBJ2-1; D is perhaps TRBD2 (7 bases). Germline values: CDR1 MNHEY, CDR2 SMNVEV (reference sequence). Trimming took 10 bases from V and 3 from J, leaving 16 bases between them. The CDR3 has 14 residues. CDR3 coding DNA: TGTGCCACCAGGGGAGGGGCGGGCTACAATGAGCAGTTCTTC. Amino acid sequence: CATRGGAGYNEQFF.

This sequence joins TRBV7-2 and TRBJ2-3, with D unclear. CDR3 length: 16 amino acids. Germline CDR1 SGHTA, CDR2 FQGNSA. Trimming removed 5 bases from V and 2 bases from J, with 17 bases in between. CDR3 DNA: TGTGCCAGCAGCACCCTGCTGGCTGACAACACAGATACGCAGTATTTT. This translates into CASSTLLADNTDTQYF.

The chain combines TRBV4-1 with TRBJ2-7; possible D gene TRBD1, 5 bases. CDR3 length equals 19 residues. Germline V CDR1 and CDR2: MGHRA, YSYEKL. V lost 0 bases and J 2 bases, leaving 23 bases between the germline ends. CDR3 residues: CASSQDLSRAGMGPYEQYF. The CDR3 DNA reads TGCGCCAGCAGCCAAGATCTGTCCCGGGCAGGTATGGGGCCCTACGAGCAGTACTTC.

V gene TRBV5-6 combines with J gene TRBJ1-2, with a tentative D call TRBD1 (5 bases). Germline V gene data show CDR1 as SGHDT and CDR2 as YYEEEE. The V gene lost 0 bases and the J gene lost 3 bases, with 18 bases spanning the gap. The CDR3 is 17 amino acids. The chain's CDR3 is CASSLGQTFLRDYGYTF. CDR3 nucleotides: TGTGCCAGCAGCTTGGGACAGACCTTCCTTCGGGACTATGGCTACACCTTC.

J is TRBJ2-1 and V is TRBV14; 12 bases agree with TRBD2. CDR3 length equals 15 residues. CDR1 is SGHDN, CDR2 FVKESK, per germline. J gave up 7 bases and V 5 bases, and 6 bases lay outside the gene matches. CDR3 coding DNA: TGTGCCAGCAGCGCCCGACTAGCGGGAGAAAATGAGCAGTTCTTC. This codes for CASSARLAGENEQFF.

A single count supports this clone. The chain links TRBV16 to TRBJ2-1, with 7 bases matching TRBD2. CDR1 and CDR2 (germline): KGHSY, FQNENV. CDR3 length: 17 amino acids. V gave up 2 bases and J gave up 0 bases; unmatched junction bases: 7. The CDR3 DNA sequence: TGTGCCAGCAGCCAACGAATGAGGACTAGCTCCTACAATGAGCAGTTCTTC. Protein: CASSQRMRTSSYNEQFF.

The chain has TRBV7-3 and TRBJ2-1, with TRBD2 matching 8 bases. CDR1 and CDR2 (germline): SGHTA, FQGTGA. This CDR3 region has 16 residues. The J segment lost 2 bases and the V segment lost 5 bases, leaving 8 bases of the junction unmatched. CDR3 sequence reads: CASSTSSGRTYNEQFF. CDR3 sequence (DNA): TGTGCCAGCAGCACTTCTAGCGGGCGAACCTACAATGAGCAGTTCTTC.